This record looks at one T cell receptor beta chain sequence and its context. Its target is unknown. The CDR3 totals 16 residues. V was clipped by 1 base and J by 6 bases; unmatched bases: 8. Germline CDR1 SEHNR, CDR2 FQNEAQ (reference sequence). CD4+CD25+CD127- Tregs, CD4+CD25- non-Tregs, CD4 and CD8 cells were sorted. The data were taken from a study of Tregs in tolerant kidney transplant recipients. Study-level information: Mixed chimerism was transient after nonmyeloablative marrow transplants from related graft donors. General study points: Activated donor B cell expansion appeared to reveal the most relevant donor-specific TCRbeta repertoire. The small number of patients limits these findings pending further validation.

Assay: immunoSEQ multiplex PCR; the TCRdb copy retains only in-frame clones and omits some. The sample gives 90,000 to 120,000 clones, nearly 90% of which show up once; approximately 0.35% is in the top ten. The chain couples TRBV7-9 to TRBJ1-2; 10 nucleotides line up with TRBD1. This TCR came from a human donor who received a combined kidney and bone marrow transplant. The starting material was CD4+ T cells from blood, obtained before the transplant. This CDR3 is CASSLGRQGAKDGYTF. The CDR3 DNA reads as TGTGCCAGCAGCTTAGGTAGACAGGGGGCGAAGGATGGCTACACCTTC.